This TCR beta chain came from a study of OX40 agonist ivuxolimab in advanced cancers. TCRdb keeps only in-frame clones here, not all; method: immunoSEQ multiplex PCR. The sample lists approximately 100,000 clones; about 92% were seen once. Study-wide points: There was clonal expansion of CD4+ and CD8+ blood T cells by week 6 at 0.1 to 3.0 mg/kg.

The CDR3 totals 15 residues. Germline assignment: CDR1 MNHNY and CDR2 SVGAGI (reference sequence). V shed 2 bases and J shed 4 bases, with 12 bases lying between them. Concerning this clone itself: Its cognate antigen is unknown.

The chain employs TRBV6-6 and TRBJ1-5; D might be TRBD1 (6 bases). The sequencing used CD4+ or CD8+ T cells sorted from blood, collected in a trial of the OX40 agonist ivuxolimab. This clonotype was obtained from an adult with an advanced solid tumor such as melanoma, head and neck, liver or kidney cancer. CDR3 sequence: CASSYEGHRNQPQHF. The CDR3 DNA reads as TGTGCCAGCAGTTACGAGGGACACCGGAATCAGCCCCAGCATTTT.